This is a list of T cell receptor beta chains from one sample in a study of regulatory T cells in long-lasting Graves disease. TCRdb re-derived calls from the multiplex PCR reads in MiXCR, one entry per CDR3 protein. The sample includes a few hundred thousand distinct CDR3 sequences, roughly 25% of them seen just once. The sample here was peripheral blood mononuclear cells (PBMCs), taken when the disease was refractory, from a patient treated with antithyroid drugs. All receptors derive from a woman aged 40 to 50 with Graves disease. The CDR3 runs from the conserved cysteine through the conserved F or W. A D gene is named only where the DNA matches it firmly. Size is stated for part of the rows, as once, few or many counts, or as a class when the clone is expanded.

clone_size: NA; j_call: TRBJ2-1; v_call: TRBV19; d_call: NA; cdr3_nt: TGTGCCAGTACCCCCGGGACCACCACCTACAATGAGCAGTTCTTC; cdr3_aa: CASTPGTTTYNEQFF
clone_size: many; j_call: TRBJ1-2; v_call: TRBV20-1; d_call: NA; cdr3_nt: TGCAGTGCTAGACTACACACAGGATTCGACACCTTC; cdr3_aa: CSARLHTGFDTF
clone_size: many; j_call: TRBJ2-7; v_call: TRBV28; d_call: NA; cdr3_nt: TGTGCCAGCAGCCCAGCAGGGACCTACGAGCAGTACTTC; cdr3_aa: CASSPAGTYEQYF
clone_size: NA; j_call: TRBJ2-1; v_call: TRBV11-3; d_call: NA; cdr3_nt: TGTGCCAGCAGCTTAGATTCGGGCTCCTACAATGAGCAGTTCTTC; cdr3_aa: CASSLDSGSYNEQFF
clone_size: NA; j_call: TRBJ2-1; v_call: TRBV30; d_call: TRBD2; cdr3_nt: TGTGCCTGGAGTGCGGGACTAGAATACAATGAGCAGTTCTTC; cdr3_aa: CAWSAGLEYNEQFF
clone_size: NA; j_call: TRBJ2-2; v_call: TRBV20-1; d_call: NA; cdr3_nt: TGCAGTGCTAGCGGGAGTATGGACGGGGAGCTGTTTTTT; cdr3_aa: CSASGSMDGELFF
clone_size: NA; j_call: TRBJ1-2; v_call: TRBV29-1; d_call: TRBD1; cdr3_nt: TGCAGCGTTCCCTACAGGGGCTATGGCTACACCTTC; cdr3_aa: CSVPYRGYGYTF
clone_size: NA; j_call: TRBJ2-1; v_call: TRBV2; d_call: TRBD2; cdr3_nt: TGTGCCAGCTTCAGGACTAGCTACAATGAGCAGTTCTTC; cdr3_aa: CASFRTSYNEQFF
clone_size: many; j_call: TRBJ1-1; v_call: TRBV2; d_call: NA; cdr3_nt: TGTGCCAGCAGTGGAATCCCCCTCCTCACTGAAGCTTTCTTT; cdr3_aa: CASSGIPLLTEAFF
clone_size: NA; j_call: TRBJ1-5; v_call: TRBV28; d_call: TRBD1; cdr3_nt: TGTGCCAGCAGTTCGTCAGGGGGGAATCAGCCCCAGCATTTT; cdr3_aa: CASSSSGGNQPQHF
clone_size: NA; j_call: TRBJ2-5; v_call: TRBV11-1; d_call: TRBD2; cdr3_nt: TGTGCCAGCAGCCAAGCCGCTAGCGGGAGGTTTCAAGAGACCCAGTACTTC; cdr3_aa: CASSQAASGRFQETQYF
clone_size: NA; j_call: TRBJ2-1; v_call: TRBV25-1; d_call: NA; cdr3_nt: TGTGCCAGCAGTGACTCCATAGGGTCCTACAATGAGCAGTTCTTC; cdr3_aa: CASSDSIGSYNEQFF
clone_size: NA; j_call: TRBJ2-5; v_call: TRBV6-1; d_call: TRBD2; cdr3_nt: TGTGCCAGCAGTGAATTTAGGGGACTAGCGGGAGAAGAGACCCAGTACTTC; cdr3_aa: CASSEFRGLAGEETQYF
clone_size: few; j_call: TRBJ2-7; v_call: TRBV12-3/TRBV12-4; d_call: NA; cdr3_nt: TGTGCCAGCAGTTTTATCGAGCAAACTTACGAGCAGTACTTC; cdr3_aa: CASSFIEQTYEQYF
clone_size: NA; j_call: TRBJ2-7; v_call: TRBV14; d_call: TRBD1; cdr3_nt: TGTGCCAGCAGCCATCGGACAGGATCGGAGCAGTACTTC; cdr3_aa: CASSHRTGSEQYF
clone_size: few; j_call: TRBJ1-1; v_call: TRBV20-1; d_call: NA; cdr3_nt: TGCAGTGCAGCCGGACCCGTTTGGGACACTGAAGCTTTCTTT; cdr3_aa: CSAAGPVWDTEAFF
clone_size: many; j_call: TRBJ2-6; v_call: TRBV7-8; d_call: NA; cdr3_nt: TGTGCCAGCAGCTTGCATGGGGCCAACGTCCTGACTTTC; cdr3_aa: CASSLHGANVLTF
clone_size: NA; j_call: TRBJ2-3; v_call: TRBV7-2; d_call: TRBD2; cdr3_nt: TGTGCCAGCAGACACCCCGGGACTAGCATCGCAGATACGCAGTATTTT; cdr3_aa: CASRHPGTSIADTQYF
clone_size: NA; j_call: TRBJ1-1; v_call: TRBV6-2/TRBV6-3; d_call: NA; cdr3_nt: TGTGCCAGCAGACCTAGAGTATGGGTCGGGGCTTTCTTT; cdr3_aa: CASRPRVWVGAFF
clone_size: NA; j_call: TRBJ2-5; v_call: TRBV29-1; d_call: NA; cdr3_nt: TGCAGCGTATCGGGGGAGCAGGGTCGGATAGGTCGAGAGACCCAGTACTTC; cdr3_aa: CSVSGEQGRIGRETQYF
clone_size: many; j_call: TRBJ2-2; v_call: TRBV20-1; d_call: NA; cdr3_nt: TGCAGTGCTAATGCTGGGACTTTCGCCGGGGAGCTGTTTTTT; cdr3_aa: CSANAGTFAGELFF
clone_size: many; j_call: TRBJ1-6; v_call: TRBV6-5; d_call: TRBD1; cdr3_nt: TGTGCCAGCAGTTACGGCGGGACAGATAATTCACCCCTCCACTTT; cdr3_aa: CASSYGGTDNSPLHF
clone_size: many; j_call: TRBJ2-7; v_call: TRBV6-2/TRBV6-3; d_call: TRBD2; cdr3_nt: TGTGCCGGCTCCCATGGGCGGGAGGGCTCCTACGAGCAGTACTTC; cdr3_aa: CAGSHGREGSYEQYF
clone_size: few; j_call: TRBJ1-5; v_call: TRBV28; d_call: NA; cdr3_nt: TGTGCCAGCAGTCCCGTTCAGGGGAATCAGCCCCAGCATTTT; cdr3_aa: CASSPVQGNQPQHF
clone_size: many; j_call: TRBJ1-5; v_call: TRBV28; d_call: TRBD1; cdr3_nt: TGTGCCAGCGGGGGGAGGGGGCTGAACAATCAGCCCCAGCATTTT; cdr3_aa: CASGGRGLNNQPQHF
clone_size: few; j_call: TRBJ2-5; v_call: TRBV30; d_call: NA; cdr3_nt: TGTGCCTGGAGTGTAAGAGGACAGACCCAAGAGACCCAGTACTTC; cdr3_aa: CAWSVRGQTQETQYF
clone_size: few; j_call: TRBJ2-5; v_call: TRBV4-1; d_call: NA; cdr3_nt: TGCGCCAGCAGCCAATCTCCCGGCGAAGAGACCCAGTACTTC; cdr3_aa: CASSQSPGEETQYF
clone_size: NA; j_call: TRBJ2-2; v_call: TRBV19; d_call: NA; cdr3_nt: TGTGCCAGTAGTACCCACGGAACCGGGGAGCTGTTTTTT; cdr3_aa: CASSTHGTGELFF
clone_size: NA; j_call: TRBJ1-5; v_call: TRBV5-5; d_call: TRBD1; cdr3_nt: TGTGCCAGCAGCTTAGCACAGGGGATATACAAAGGCAATCAGCCCCAGCATTTT; cdr3_aa: CASSLAQGIYKGNQPQHF
clone_size: NA; j_call: TRBJ1-6; v_call: TRBV20-1; d_call: TRBD1; cdr3_nt: TGCAGTGCTAGAGATATGACAGGGGATTCACCCCTCCACTTT; cdr3_aa: CSARDMTGDSPLHF
clone_size: many; j_call: TRBJ1-6; v_call: TRBV2; d_call: TRBD1; cdr3_nt: TGTGCCAGCAGGGGGACAGTCTCGCCACCCCTCCACTTT; cdr3_aa: CASRGTVSPPLHF
clone_size: many; j_call: TRBJ1-1; v_call: TRBV6-5; d_call: NA; cdr3_nt: TGTGCCAGCAGTTACGGAGACACTGAAGCTTTCTTT; cdr3_aa: CASSYGDTEAFF
clone_size: NA; j_call: TRBJ1-5; v_call: TRBV5-1; d_call: NA; cdr3_nt: TGCGCCAGCAGCTTGATCCCCGAGTCCAATCAGCCCCAGCATTTT; cdr3_aa: CASSLIPESNQPQHF
clone_size: NA; j_call: TRBJ2-5; v_call: TRBV5-1; d_call: NA; cdr3_nt: TGCGCCAGCAGCCGGGACGGCCAAACGGGGGAGACCCAGTACTTC; cdr3_aa: CASSRDGQTGETQYF
clone_size: few; j_call: TRBJ2-6; v_call: TRBV6-1; d_call: NA; cdr3_nt: TGTGCCAGCAATCCAGCAGGGGTCCCGAGCTCTGGGGCCAACGTCCTGACTTTC; cdr3_aa: CASNPAGVPSSGANVLTF
clone_size: few; j_call: TRBJ1-5; v_call: TRBV5-5; d_call: NA; cdr3_nt: TGTGCCAGCAGCCCTGGAGGGCCAGGGGATCAGCCCCAGCATTTT; cdr3_aa: CASSPGGPGDQPQHF
clone_size: many; j_call: TRBJ2-7; v_call: TRBV28; d_call: NA; cdr3_nt: TGTGCCAGCAGGAATAATTACGAGCAGTACTTC; cdr3_aa: CASRNNYEQYF
clone_size: many; j_call: TRBJ2-7; v_call: TRBV29-1; d_call: NA; cdr3_nt: TGCAGCGTTGAAGACGGGACAAATTACGAGCAGTACTTC; cdr3_aa: CSVEDGTNYEQYF
clone_size: once; j_call: TRBJ1-6; v_call: TRBV20-1; d_call: TRBD1; cdr3_nt: TGCAGTGCTACCGGGACAGGTAGCTATAATTCACCCCTCCACTTT; cdr3_aa: CSATGTGSYNSPLHF
clone_size: many; j_call: TRBJ2-7; v_call: TRBV6-2/TRBV6-3; d_call: NA; cdr3_nt: TGTGCCAGCAGTTACTCCTCTGGGACCTACGAGCAGTACTTC; cdr3_aa: CASSYSSGTYEQYF
clone_size: few; j_call: TRBJ1-4; v_call: TRBV5-1; d_call: TRBD1; cdr3_nt: TGCGCCAGCAGCCCGAAAAGGGGGCATTCGGTTGGCGGTAATGAAAAACTGTTTTTT; cdr3_aa: CASSPKRGHSVGGNEKLFF
clone_size: few; j_call: TRBJ2-5; v_call: TRBV20-1; d_call: NA; cdr3_nt: TGCAGTGCTCGTTTAACGGGGTTGGAGACCCAGTACTTC; cdr3_aa: CSARLTGLETQYF
clone_size: many; j_call: TRBJ2-7; v_call: TRBV2; d_call: NA; cdr3_nt: TGTGCCACGAGGAGGGAAATCTCCTACGAGCAGTACTTC; cdr3_aa: CATRREISYEQYF
clone_size: NA; j_call: TRBJ2-5; v_call: TRBV2; d_call: TRBD1; cdr3_nt: TGTGCCAGCAGGGCCCGGGACAGGGGGCAAGAGACCCAGTACTTC; cdr3_aa: CASRARDRGQETQYF
clone_size: few; j_call: TRBJ2-5; v_call: TRBV3-1; d_call: NA; cdr3_nt: TGTGCCAGCAGCCAGCCAGATTGGAATAGGGGGACCGGGGAGACCCAGTACTTC; cdr3_aa: CASSQPDWNRGTGETQYF
clone_size: many; j_call: TRBJ2-6; v_call: TRBV7-2; d_call: NA; cdr3_nt: TGTGCCAGCAGCCGGTACCTCTCTGGGGCCAACGTCCTGACTTTC; cdr3_aa: CASSRYLSGANVLTF
clone_size: few; j_call: TRBJ2-6; v_call: TRBV3-1; d_call: NA; cdr3_nt: TGTGCCAGCAGCCACGAGGCTGGGGCCAACGTCCTGACTTTC; cdr3_aa: CASSHEAGANVLTF